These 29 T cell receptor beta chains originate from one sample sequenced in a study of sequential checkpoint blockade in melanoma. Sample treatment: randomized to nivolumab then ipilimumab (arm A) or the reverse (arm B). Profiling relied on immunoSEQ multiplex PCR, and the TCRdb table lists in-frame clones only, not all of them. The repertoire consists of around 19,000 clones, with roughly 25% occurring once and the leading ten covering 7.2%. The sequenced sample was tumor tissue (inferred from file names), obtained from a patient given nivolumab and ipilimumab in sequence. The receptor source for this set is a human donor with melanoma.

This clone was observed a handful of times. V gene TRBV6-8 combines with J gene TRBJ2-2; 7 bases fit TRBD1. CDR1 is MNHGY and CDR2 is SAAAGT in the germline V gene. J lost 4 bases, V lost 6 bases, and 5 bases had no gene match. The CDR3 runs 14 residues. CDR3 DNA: TGTGCCAGCAGAGAAGGACAGGTCACCGGGGAGCTGTTTTTT. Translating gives CASREGQVTGELFF.

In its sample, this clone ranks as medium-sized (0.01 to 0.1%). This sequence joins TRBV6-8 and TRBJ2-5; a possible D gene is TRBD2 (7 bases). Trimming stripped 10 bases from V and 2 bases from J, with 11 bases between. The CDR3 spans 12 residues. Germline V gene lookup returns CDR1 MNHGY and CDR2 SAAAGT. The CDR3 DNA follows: TGTGCCACCGCGGGGGCGCAAGAGACCCAGTACTTC. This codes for CATAGAQETQYF.

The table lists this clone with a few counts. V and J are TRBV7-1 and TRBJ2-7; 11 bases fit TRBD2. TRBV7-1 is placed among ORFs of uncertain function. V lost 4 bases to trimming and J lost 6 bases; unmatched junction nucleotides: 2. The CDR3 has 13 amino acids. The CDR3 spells CASSYLAGGEQYF. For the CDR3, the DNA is TGTGCCAGCAGCTATCTAGCGGGAGGCGAGCAGTACTTC.

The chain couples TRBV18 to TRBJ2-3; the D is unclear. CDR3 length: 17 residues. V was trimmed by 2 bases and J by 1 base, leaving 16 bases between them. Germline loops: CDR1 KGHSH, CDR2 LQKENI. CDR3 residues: CASSPRGTAKGTDTQYF. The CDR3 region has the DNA TGTGCCAGCTCACCAAGAGGTACGGCGAAGGGCACAGATACGCAGTATTTT.

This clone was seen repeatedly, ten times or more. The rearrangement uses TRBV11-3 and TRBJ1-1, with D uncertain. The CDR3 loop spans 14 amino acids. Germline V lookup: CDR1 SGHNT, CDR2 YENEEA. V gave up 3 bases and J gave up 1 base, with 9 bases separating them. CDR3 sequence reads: CASSFNVANTEAFF. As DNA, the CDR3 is TGTGCCAGCAGCTTTAATGTCGCGAACACTGAAGCTTTCTTT.

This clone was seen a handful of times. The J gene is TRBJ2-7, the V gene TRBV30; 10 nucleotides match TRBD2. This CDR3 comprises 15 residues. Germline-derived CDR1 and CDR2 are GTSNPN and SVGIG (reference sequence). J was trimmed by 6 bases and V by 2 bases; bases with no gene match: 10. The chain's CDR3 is CAWSLPPSGRREQYF. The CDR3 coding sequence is TGTGCCTGGAGTCTCCCTCCTAGCGGGAGACGCGAGCAGTACTTC.

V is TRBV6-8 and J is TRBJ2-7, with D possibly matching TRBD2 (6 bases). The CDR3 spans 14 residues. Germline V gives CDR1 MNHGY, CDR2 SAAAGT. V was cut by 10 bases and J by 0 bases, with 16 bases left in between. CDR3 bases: TGTGCCATCACCCGGGACTGGGACTCCTACGAGCAGTACTTC. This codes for CAITRDWDSYEQYF.

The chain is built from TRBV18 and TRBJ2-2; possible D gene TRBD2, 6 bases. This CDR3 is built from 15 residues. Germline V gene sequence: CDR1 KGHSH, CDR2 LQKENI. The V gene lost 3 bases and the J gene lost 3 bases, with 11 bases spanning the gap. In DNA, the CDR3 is TGTGCCAGCTCACCGGTGTCGGGGGACACCGGGGAGCTGTTTTTT. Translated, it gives CASSPVSGDTGELFF.

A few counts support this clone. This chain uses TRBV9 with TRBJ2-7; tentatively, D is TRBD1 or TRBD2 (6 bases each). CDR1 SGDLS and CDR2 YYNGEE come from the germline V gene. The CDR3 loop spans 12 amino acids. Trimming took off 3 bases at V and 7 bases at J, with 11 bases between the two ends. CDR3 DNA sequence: TGTGCCAGCAGCGCCTTAGGGGGGGAGCAGTACTTC. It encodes CASSALGGEQYF.

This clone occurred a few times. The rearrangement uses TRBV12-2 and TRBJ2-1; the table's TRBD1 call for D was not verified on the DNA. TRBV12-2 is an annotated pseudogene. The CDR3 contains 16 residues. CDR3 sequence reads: CASRLWDRDDDNEQFF. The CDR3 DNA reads TGTGCAAGTCGCTTATGGGACAGGGATGATGACAATGAGCAGTTCTTC.

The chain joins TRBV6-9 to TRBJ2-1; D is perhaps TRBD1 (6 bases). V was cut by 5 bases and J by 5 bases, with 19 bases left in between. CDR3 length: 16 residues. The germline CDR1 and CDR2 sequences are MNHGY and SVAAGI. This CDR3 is CASSGKQGSPNNEQFF. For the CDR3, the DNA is TGTGCCAGCAGTGGGAAACAGGGCTCTCCTAACAATGAGCAGTTCTTC.

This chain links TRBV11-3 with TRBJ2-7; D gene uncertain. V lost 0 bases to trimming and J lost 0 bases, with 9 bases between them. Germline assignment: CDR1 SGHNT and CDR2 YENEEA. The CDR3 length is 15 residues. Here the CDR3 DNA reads TGTGCCAGCAGCTTAGAGGCAGATTTCTCCTACGAGCAGTACTTC. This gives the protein CASSLEADFSYEQYF.

The chain's CDR3 is CASRTGIYEQYF. DNA for the CDR3: TGTGCCAGCAGGACAGGGATATACGAGCAGTACTTC. The J gene is TRBJ2-7, the V gene TRBV25-1; 7 bases fit TRBD1. Looked up from germline, CDR1 is MGHDK and CDR2 is SYGVNS. This CDR3 contains 12 residues. V was pared by 6 bases and J by 4 bases, with 3 bases of the junction left unmatched.

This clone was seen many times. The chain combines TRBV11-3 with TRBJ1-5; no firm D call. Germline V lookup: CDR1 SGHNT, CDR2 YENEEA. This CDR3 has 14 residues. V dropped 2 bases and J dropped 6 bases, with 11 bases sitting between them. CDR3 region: CASSLKGLGQPQHF. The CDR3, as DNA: TGTGCCAGCAGCTTAAAGGGATTAGGTCAGCCCCAGCATTTT.

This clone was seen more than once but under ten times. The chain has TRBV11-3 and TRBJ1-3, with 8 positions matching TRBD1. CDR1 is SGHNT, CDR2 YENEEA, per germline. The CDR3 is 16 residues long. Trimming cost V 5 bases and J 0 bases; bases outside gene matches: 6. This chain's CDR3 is CASSDRGHSSGNTIYF. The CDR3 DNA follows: TGTGCCAGCAGCGACAGGGGACATAGCTCTGGAAACACCATATATTTT.

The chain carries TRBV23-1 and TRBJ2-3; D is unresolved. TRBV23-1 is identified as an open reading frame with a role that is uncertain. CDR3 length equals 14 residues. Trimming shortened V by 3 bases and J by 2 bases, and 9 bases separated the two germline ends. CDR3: CASSHYDNTDTQYF. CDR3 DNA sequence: TGCGCCAGCAGTCACTACGACAACACAGATACGCAGTATTTT.

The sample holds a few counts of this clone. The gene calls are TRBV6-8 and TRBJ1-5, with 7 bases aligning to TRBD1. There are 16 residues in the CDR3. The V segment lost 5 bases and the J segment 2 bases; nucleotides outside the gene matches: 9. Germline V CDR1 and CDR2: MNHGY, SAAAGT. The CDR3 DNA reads TGTGCCAGCAGTCGAGTTCTAACAGGGGGCAATCAGCCCCAGCATTTT. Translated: CASSRVLTGGNQPQHF.

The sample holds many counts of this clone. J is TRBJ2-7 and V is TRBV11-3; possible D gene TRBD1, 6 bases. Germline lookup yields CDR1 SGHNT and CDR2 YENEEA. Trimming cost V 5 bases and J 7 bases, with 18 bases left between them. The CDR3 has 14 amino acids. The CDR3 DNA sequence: TGTGCCAGCAGCCCCCGGACAGCAGGTGTAGAGCAGTACTTC. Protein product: CASSPRTAGVEQYF.

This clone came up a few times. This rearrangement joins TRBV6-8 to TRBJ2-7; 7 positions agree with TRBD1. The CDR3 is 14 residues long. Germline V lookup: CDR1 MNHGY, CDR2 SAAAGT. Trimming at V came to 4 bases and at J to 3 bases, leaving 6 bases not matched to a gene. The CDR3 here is CASSSHRGIYEQYF. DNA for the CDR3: TGTGCCAGCAGTTCCCACAGGGGTATCTACGAGCAGTACTTC.

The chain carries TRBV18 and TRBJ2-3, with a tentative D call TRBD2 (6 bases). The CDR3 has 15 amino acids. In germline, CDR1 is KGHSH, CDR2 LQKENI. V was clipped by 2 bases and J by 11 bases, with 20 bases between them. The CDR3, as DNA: TGTGCCAGCTCACCAAATTTGGCGGGACGTCGGGTGCAGTATTTT. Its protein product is CASSPNLAGRRVQYF. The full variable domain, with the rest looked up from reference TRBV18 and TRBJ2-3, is NAGVMQNPRHLVRRRGQEARLRCSPMKGHSHVYWYRQLPEEGLKFMVYLQKENIIDESGMPKERFSAEFPKEGPSILRIQQVVRGDSAAYFCASSPNLAGRRVQYFGPGTRLTVL.

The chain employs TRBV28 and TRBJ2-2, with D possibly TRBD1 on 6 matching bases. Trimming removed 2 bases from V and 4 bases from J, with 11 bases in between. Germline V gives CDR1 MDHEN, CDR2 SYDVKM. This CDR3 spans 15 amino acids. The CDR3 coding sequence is TGTGCCAGCAGTTTAGGGGGCGCGGGCACCGGGGAGCTGTTTTTT. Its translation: CASSLGGAGTGELFF. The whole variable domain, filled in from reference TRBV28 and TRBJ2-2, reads DVKVTQSSRYLVKRTGEKVFLECVQDMDHENMFWYRQDPGLGLRLIYFSYDVKMKEKGDIPEGYSVSREKKERFSLILESASTNQTSMYLCASSLGGAGTGELFFGEGSRLTVL.

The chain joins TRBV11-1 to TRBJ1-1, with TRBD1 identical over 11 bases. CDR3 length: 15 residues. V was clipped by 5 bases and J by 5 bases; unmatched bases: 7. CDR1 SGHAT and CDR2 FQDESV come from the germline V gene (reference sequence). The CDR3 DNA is TGTGCCAGCAGCCACGGGACAGGGGGTCGTACTGAAGCTTTCTTT. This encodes CASSHGTGGRTEAFF.

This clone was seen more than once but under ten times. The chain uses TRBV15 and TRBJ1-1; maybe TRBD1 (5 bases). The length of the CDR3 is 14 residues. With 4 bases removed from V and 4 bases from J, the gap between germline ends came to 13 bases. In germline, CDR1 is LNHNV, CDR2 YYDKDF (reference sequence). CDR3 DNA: TGTGCCACCAGCACGCGACAGACGGGCACTGAAGCTTTCTTT. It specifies CATSTRQTGTEAFF.

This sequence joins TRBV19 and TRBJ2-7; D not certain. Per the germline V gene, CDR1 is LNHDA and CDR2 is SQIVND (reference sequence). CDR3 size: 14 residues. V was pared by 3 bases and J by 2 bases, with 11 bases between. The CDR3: CASSIPGPAYEQYF. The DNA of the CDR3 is TGTGCCAGTAGTATCCCCGGACCCGCCTACGAGCAGTACTTC.

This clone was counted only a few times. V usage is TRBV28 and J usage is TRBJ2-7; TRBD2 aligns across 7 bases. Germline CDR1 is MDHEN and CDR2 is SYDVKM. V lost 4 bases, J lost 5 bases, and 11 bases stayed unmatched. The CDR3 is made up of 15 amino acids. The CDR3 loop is CASSSPAGAGNEQYF. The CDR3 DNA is TGTGCCAGCAGTTCCCCCGCGGGAGCTGGAAACGAGCAGTACTTC.

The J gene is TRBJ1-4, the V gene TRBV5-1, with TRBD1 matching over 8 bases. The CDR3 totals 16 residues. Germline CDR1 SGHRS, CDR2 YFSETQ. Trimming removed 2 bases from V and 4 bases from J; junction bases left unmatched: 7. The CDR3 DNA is TGCGCCAGCAGCTTCCAGGGGGCTGCAGGTAATGAAAAACTGTTTTTT. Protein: CASSFQGAAGNEKLFF.

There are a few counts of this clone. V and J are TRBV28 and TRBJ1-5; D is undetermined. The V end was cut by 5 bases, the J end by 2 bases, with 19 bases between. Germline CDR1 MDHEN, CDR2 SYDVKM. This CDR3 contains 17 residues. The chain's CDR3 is CASSSQVGLTGNQPQHF. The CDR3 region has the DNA TGTGCCAGCAGTAGTCAGGTGGGGTTGACGGGCAATCAGCCCCAGCATTTT.

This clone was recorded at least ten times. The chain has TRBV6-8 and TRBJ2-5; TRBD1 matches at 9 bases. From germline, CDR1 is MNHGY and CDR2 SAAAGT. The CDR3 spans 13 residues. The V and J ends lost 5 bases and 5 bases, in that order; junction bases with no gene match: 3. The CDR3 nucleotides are TGTGCCAGCAGTGACGGGACAGGGGAGACCCAGTACTTC. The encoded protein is CASSDGTGETQYF.

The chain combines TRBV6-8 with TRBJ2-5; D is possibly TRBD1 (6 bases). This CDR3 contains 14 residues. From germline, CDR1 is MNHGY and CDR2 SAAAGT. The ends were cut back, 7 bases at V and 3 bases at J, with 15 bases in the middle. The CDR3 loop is CASTLRRTEETQYF. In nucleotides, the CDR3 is TGTGCCAGCACCCTCCGCCGGACAGAAGAGACCCAGTACTTC.